This T cell receptor beta chain came from a study of T cells after yellow fever vaccination. Trimming took 0 bases from V and 2 from J, leaving 11 bases between them. Germline V gives CDR1 KGHSH, CDR2 LQKENI. The CDR3 spans 16 residues. TCRdb reprocessed the 5' RACE reads via MiXCR and lists one record per CDR3 protein. The sample has 300,000 to 350,000 distinct CDR3 sequences, approximately 4% seen once. This clonotype has just a few counts. The chain couples TRBV18 to TRBJ2-4, with D perhaps matching TRBD2 (5 bases). This sample comprised PBMCs, obtained 5 days after the yellow fever booster vaccination. The TCR was taken from a man between 18 and 35 years old who received the YFV17D yellow fever vaccine. The CDR3 sequence is CASSPPGMGSKNIQYF. CDR3 in DNA: TGTGCCAGCTCACCACCCGGGATGGGATCCAAAAACATTCAGTACTTC.